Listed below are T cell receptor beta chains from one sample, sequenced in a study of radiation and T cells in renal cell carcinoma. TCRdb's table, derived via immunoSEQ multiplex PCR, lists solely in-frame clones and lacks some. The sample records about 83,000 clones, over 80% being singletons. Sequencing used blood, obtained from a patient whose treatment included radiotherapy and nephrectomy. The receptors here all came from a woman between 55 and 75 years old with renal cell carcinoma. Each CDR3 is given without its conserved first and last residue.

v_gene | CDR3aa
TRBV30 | AWIRQAHTGELF
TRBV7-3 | ASSTTLAVNTGELF
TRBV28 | ASSLGGFLKEQY
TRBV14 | ASSPRSREETQY
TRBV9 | ASSVNPNRAQETQY
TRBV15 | ATSRGGAYTGELF
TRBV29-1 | SVATSSYNEQF
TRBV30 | AWCLKGANYGYT
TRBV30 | AWSVVGSTDTQY
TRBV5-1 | ASSRGQVDTDTQY
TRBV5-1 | ASSLQGTGELF
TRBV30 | AWSVQLATDTQY
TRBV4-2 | ASSQKTDGSSGNTIY
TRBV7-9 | ASSLDRGTYYEQY
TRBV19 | ASSILLSRAPYGYT
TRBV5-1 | ASSLVASGSDTQY
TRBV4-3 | ASSPSWGPDTQY
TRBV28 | ASRLNEKLF
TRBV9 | ASSQSGGALEQY
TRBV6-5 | ASSYPAFTDTQY
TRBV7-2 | ASRQRQGIQETQY
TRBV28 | ASSSNRPEGQF